The 27 T cell receptor beta chains reported below all come from one sample, sequenced in a study of blood T cell repertoires in COVID-19. Only in-frame clones appear in the TCRdb table, and some are missing; sequencing was by immunoSEQ multiplex PCR. The sample has around 120,000 clones, approximately 82% seen once. The sample taken for sequencing was peripheral blood. These receptors all stem from a man in his 70s with active or convalescent COVID-19.

The rearrangement joins TRBV10-2 to TRBJ2-1; 8 bases are shared with TRBD1. Germline values: CDR1 WSHSY, CDR2 SAAADI. The CDR3 is made up of 15 amino acids. With 6 bases clipped from V and 1 base from J, the junction kept 5 bases outside the gene matches. The DNA for the CDR3 is TGCGCCAGCAGAGGGGACAGGCATTCCTACAATGAGCAGTTCTTC. As protein: CASRGDRHSYNEQFF.

This chain connects TRBV3-1 (or the pseudogene TRBV3-2) to TRBJ2-3; a weak D match, TRBD2 (7 bases). CDR3 length: 20 residues. Germline lookup yields CDR1 LGHDT and CDR2 YNNKEL (reference sequence). V lost 0 bases and J lost 0, with 22 bases in between. The CDR3 loop is CASSQEVAGGLTFSTDTQYF. DNA for the CDR3: TGTGCCAGCAGCCAAGAAGTTGCCGGGGGGCTTACCTTTAGCACAGATACGCAGTATTTT.

The chain employs TRBV12-3 or TRBV12-4 and TRBJ1-6; tentatively, D is TRBD1 (6 bases). The germline V and J ends were trimmed by 3 bases and 6 bases, with 6 bases remaining between them. CDR3 length: 13 amino acids. For the CDR3, the DNA is TGTGCCAGCAGTTTGGACAGTAATTCACCCCTCCACTTT. This encodes CASSLDSNSPLHF.

The chain links TRBV3-1 (or the pseudogene TRBV3-2) to TRBJ2-1; 12 bases match TRBD2. Germline CDR1 LGHDT, CDR2 YNNKEL (reference sequence). V trimming: 1 base; J trimming: 8 bases; junction bases outside the gene matches: 6. The CDR3 is 16 amino acids. CDR3 sequence (DNA): TGTGCCAGCAGCCAAGCCCGGACTAGCGGGGTTTATGAGCAGTTCTTC. It codes for CASSQARTSGVYEQFF.

The chain joins TRBV5-1 to TRBJ2-3, with D perhaps TRBD2 (6 bases). Per germline, CDR1 SGHRS and CDR2 YFSETQ. The CDR3 contains 15 residues. Trimming took off 2 bases at V and 2 bases at J, with 12 bases between the two ends. This CDR3 is CASSFSPGVTDTQYF. The CDR3 DNA is TGCGCCAGCAGCTTCTCCCCGGGAGTCACAGATACGCAGTATTTT.

The genes are TRBV11-1 and TRBJ1-1; unclear D gene. This CDR3 has 14 amino acids. Germline V lookup: CDR1 SGHAT, CDR2 FQDESV (reference sequence). V was clipped by 2 bases and J by 4 bases, with 11 bases between them. The CDR3 DNA reads as TGTGCCAGCAGCTTAACCCTCACATCCACTGAAGCTTTCTTT. This sequence encodes CASSLTLTSTEAFF.

The chain combines TRBV6-5 with TRBJ1-3; D gene ambiguous. V shed 6 bases and J shed 3 bases, with 6 bases lying between them. Germline V gene lookup returns CDR1 MNHEY and CDR2 SVGAGI. This CDR3 region has 12 residues. CDR3 sequence: CASRSVGNTIYF. DNA of the CDR3: TGTGCCAGCAGAAGCGTTGGAAACACCATATATTTT.

The chain is built from TRBV6-4 and TRBJ1-1; weak D call: TRBD1 (5 bases). The CDR3 is 14 residues long. Between the trimmed V and J ends, which lost 4 bases and 3 bases, there was a span of 12 bases. Germline-derived CDR1 and CDR2 are MRHNA and SNTAGT. This chain's CDR3 is CASSVQVVDTEAFF. Here the CDR3 DNA reads TGTGCCAGCAGTGTACAGGTCGTCGACACTGAAGCTTTCTTT.

The CDR3 nucleotides are TGCAGCGTTGAGGTAGACAGGGGGCTTCGGGGGAGTCGTGAGCAGTACTTC. Its translation is CSVEVDRGLRGSREQYF. This chain connects TRBV29-1 to TRBJ2-7; 10 positions match TRBD1. With V trimmed by 3 bases and J by 7 bases, 18 bases remained unmatched. The V gene's germline CDR1 is SQVTM and CDR2 ANQGSEA. The CDR3 runs 17 residues.

The rearrangement joins TRBV19 to TRBJ1-5; 8 bases are shared with TRBD1. V lost 5 bases and J lost 3; bases outside the gene matches: 9. Per germline, CDR1 LNHDA and CDR2 SQIVND (reference sequence). The CDR3 is made up of 16 amino acids. CDR3: CASSLPQGAVNQPQHF. The CDR3 region has the DNA TGTGCCAGTAGTTTACCCCAGGGGGCCGTCAATCAGCCCCAGCATTTT.

The rearrangement uses TRBV28 and TRBJ1-5, with D tentatively TRBD1 (6 bases). V gave up 8 bases and J gave up 6 bases, with 17 bases separating them. Germline assignment: CDR1 MDHEN and CDR2 SYDVKM. The CDR3 loop spans 14 amino acids. The CDR3 bases are TGTGCCAGCCGGGACACGCGAAATCGTCAGCCCCAGCATTTT. This codes for CASRDTRNRQPQHF.

This chain joins TRBV29-1 and TRBJ1-1, with TRBD1 matching 7 bases. CDR3 length: 13 amino acids. The germline CDR1 and CDR2 sequences are SQVTM and ANQGSEA. CDR3 bases: TGCAGGCATTATGACAGGGCGAACACTGAAGCTTTCTTT. This gives the protein CRHYDRANTEAFF.

This clone was seen more than once but under ten times. The chain uses TRBV7-3 and TRBJ2-3; D might be TRBD2 (5 bases). CDR1 and CDR2 from the germline V gene are SGHTA and FQGTGA. Trimming cost V 6 bases and J 0 bases, with 13 bases left between them. The CDR3 runs 15 residues. CDR3 sequence reads: CASSRTYMSTDTQYF. CDR3 coding DNA: TGTGCCAGCAGTCGGACTTATATGAGCACAGATACGCAGTATTTT.

The chain has TRBV7-2 and TRBJ1-4, with 11 nucleotides matching TRBD1. This CDR3 is 14 amino acids long. Per germline, CDR1 SGHTA and CDR2 FQGNSA. J lost 14 bases, V lost 2 bases, and 7 bases had no gene match. Here the CDR3 DNA reads TGTGCCAGCAGCTTACACCGGGACAGGGGGAAGCTGTTTTTT. It is translated as CASSLHRDRGKLFF.

The CDR3 is CASSIGTAGWESNEQFF. The DNA of the CDR3 is TGTGCCAGTAGTATAGGTACAGCCGGTTGGGAGTCCAATGAGCAGTTCTTC. J is TRBJ2-1 and V is TRBV19; D possibly corresponds to TRBD2 (5 bases). The CDR3 sequence is 17 residues long. Trimming removed 1 base at V and 6 bases at J, with 19 bases between. Germline loops: CDR1 LNHDA, CDR2 SQIVND (reference sequence).

J is TRBJ2-4 and V is TRBV2, with 7 positions matching TRBD1. J lost 0 bases, V lost 10 bases, and 12 bases had no gene match. The CDR3 is made up of 16 amino acids. The V gene's germline CDR1 is SNHLY and CDR2 FYNNEI. CDR3 sequence: CAIDKRQGLAKNIQYF. CDR3 sequence (DNA): TGTGCCATCGACAAGCGACAGGGTTTAGCCAAAAACATTCAGTACTTC.

The chain is built from TRBV5-1 and TRBJ1-3; tentative D call: TRBD1 (5 bases). The CDR3 totals 15 residues. The V gene's germline CDR1 is SGHRS and CDR2 YFSETQ. Deletions cut 4 bases from V and 1 base from J, with 12 bases between. CDR3 loop: CASSLSGGSGNTIYF. The CDR3 DNA follows: TGCGCCAGCAGCCTCTCGGGGGGTTCTGGAAACACCATATATTTT.

The rearrangement links TRBV14 to TRBJ2-5, with D possibly TRBD1 on 6 matching bases. The V end was cut by 4 bases, the J end by 9 bases, with 15 bases between. The germline V gene encodes CDR1 SGHDN and CDR2 FVKESK. The CDR3 extends over 13 amino acids. The DNA for the CDR3 is TGTGCCAGCAGCCGGGCCTACAGGGAATCCCAGTACTTC. This encodes CASSRAYRESQYF.

V usage is TRBV18 and J usage is TRBJ1-3; D is ambiguous. V was pared by 1 base and J by 0 bases, with 7 bases between. Germline loops: CDR1 KGHSH, CDR2 LQKENI. The CDR3 totals 15 residues. In nucleotides, the CDR3 is TGTGCCAGCTCACCACGGCAGAACTCTGGAAACACCATATATTTT. It translates to CASSPRQNSGNTIYF.

In DNA, the CDR3 is TGTGCCAGCAGCCTACTAGCGGGAGATTGGAGGGTCGGTGAGCAGTTCTTC. Its translation: CASSLLAGDWRVGEQFF. This chain links TRBV3-1 (or the pseudogene TRBV3-2) with TRBJ2-1; 11 bases match TRBD2. The CDR3 contains 17 residues. The germline gives CDR1 LGHDT, CDR2 YNNKEL (reference sequence). Losses at the gene ends were 4 bases for V and 9 bases for J; bases not matched to a gene: 14.

CDR3 bases: TGTGCCAGCAGCTTAGGGGTAGCGGATAGCACAGATACGCAGTATTTT. As protein: CASSLGVADSTDTQYF. V usage is TRBV7-2 and J usage is TRBJ2-3, with a possible D match to TRBD2 (6 bases). The CDR3 totals 16 residues. Trimming took off 1 base at V and 0 bases at J, with 11 bases between the two ends. Per the germline V gene, CDR1 is SGHTA and CDR2 is FQGNSA.

This chain joins TRBV18 and TRBJ1-6, with TRBD1 matching over 8 bases. Germline V gives CDR1 KGHSH, CDR2 LQKENI. The CDR3 contains 16 residues. V was pared by 3 bases and J by 6 bases, with 7 bases of the junction left unmatched. CDR3: CASSPERTGSNSPLHF. The CDR3 nucleotides read TGTGCCAGCTCACCGGAACGGACAGGGAGTAATTCACCCCTCCACTTT.

This clone was observed a handful of times. This chain uses TRBV28 with TRBJ2-7, with a tentative D call TRBD1 (7 bases). V was cut by 8 bases and J by 3 bases, with 14 bases left in between. Germline CDR1 and CDR2: MDHEN and SYDVKM. CDR3 size: 13 residues. This CDR3 reads CASRLGQDYEQYF. DNA of the CDR3: TGTGCCAGCCGACTAGGACAGGACTACGAGCAGTACTTC. The whole variable domain, remainder taken from reference TRBV28 and TRBJ2-7, is DVKVTQSSRYLVKRTGEKVFLECVQDMDHENMFWYRQDPGLGLRLIYFSYDVKMKEKGDIPEGYSVSREKKERFSLILESASTNQTSMYLCASRLGQDYEQYFGPGTRLTVT.

This sequence joins TRBV5-1 and TRBJ2-2; 8 bases align to TRBD1. Germline V gene sequence: CDR1 SGHRS, CDR2 YFSETQ. V lost 0 bases and J lost 0; bases outside the gene matches: 1. This CDR3 contains 16 residues. The CDR3 bases are TGCGCCAGCAGCTTGGACAGGGGGGCGAACACCGGGGAGCTGTTTTTT. The encoded protein is CASSLDRGANTGELFF.

This sequence joins TRBV5-4 and TRBJ2-2; D might be TRBD2 (5 bases). The CDR3 loop spans 16 amino acids. CDR1 and CDR2 from the germline V gene are SGHNT and YYREEE (reference sequence). Deletions cut 4 bases from V and 0 bases from J, with 13 bases between. CDR3 amino acids: CASSPRAGTNTGELFF. CDR3 coding DNA: TGTGCCAGCAGCCCGCGGGCAGGCACGAACACCGGGGAGCTGTTTTTT.

The chain combines TRBV6-2 or TRBV6-3 with TRBJ2-6; D is perhaps TRBD1 (5 bases). Trimming removed 5 bases at V and 0 bases at J, with 23 bases between. This CDR3 comprises 20 residues. Germline loops: CDR1 MNHEY, CDR2 SVGEGT. CDR3 residues: CASSQTTATTFISGANVLTF. Written as DNA, the CDR3 is TGTGCCAGCAGTCAGACGACAGCTACCACCTTTATCTCTGGGGCCAACGTCCTGACTTTC.

This clone was counted once. V is TRBV27 and J is TRBJ2-2; 11 nucleotides line up with TRBD2. The ends lost 5 bases at V and 5 bases at J; junction bases unmatched: 10. Germline V gene sequence: CDR1 MNHEY, CDR2 SMNVEV (reference sequence). CDR3 length equals 17 residues. The chain's CDR3 is CASSALTSGSLTGELFF. CDR3 coding DNA: TGTGCCAGCAGTGCACTCACTAGCGGGAGTTTAACCGGGGAGCTGTTTTTT.